This T cell receptor beta chain was found in a study of T cell repertoires in cytomegalovirus infection. Study-level findings and limits: The study found HLA-C-restricted CMV-specific TCR beta clonotypes dominating the ex vivo response.

This clonotype turned up a few times. Its antigen is as yet unknown. This CDR3 is built from 14 residues. Per germline, CDR1 LNHDA and CDR2 SQIVND (reference sequence). V dropped 5 bases and J dropped 7; count of bases not matched to a gene: 8. TCRdb itself ran the reads through MiXCR, one entry per CDR3 protein. Of more than 500,000 distinct CDR3 sequences in the sample, 15% to 20% were seen once. The specimen sequenced was CD8+ T cells from PBMCs. The V gene is TRBV19, the J gene TRBJ1-5, with 7 bases that match TRBD1. This TCR was sampled from a human donor in good health (CMV status not recorded). Some clones in this sample may be carry-over from other donors' samples. The CDR3 bases are TGTGCCAGTAGTCCACAGGGGATAGGGCAGCCCCAGCATTTT. It encodes CASSPQGIGQPQHF. Full variable domain (remainder filled in from reference TRBV19 and TRBJ1-5): DGGITQSPKYLFRKEGQNVTLSCEQNLNHDAMYWYRQDPGQGLRLIYYSQIVNDFQKGDIAEGYSVSREKKESFPLTVTSAQKNPTAFYLCASSPQGIGQPQHFGDGTRLSIL.